This T cell receptor beta chain appears in the sequencing data of a study of patients and donors after allogeneic stem cell transplantation. Each CDR3 protein gets one entry after TCRdb re-called the RT-PCR reads with MiXCR. The sample lists about 410,000 distinct CDR3 sequences, roughly 17% occurring once. This CDR3 region has 11 residues. CDR1 SGHRS and CDR2 YFSETQ come from the germline V gene. The V gene lost 4 bases and the J gene lost 7 bases, with 6 bases spanning the gap. This clonotype was detected a few times. The chain uses TRBV5-1 and TRBJ2-1; D gene ambiguous. The sequence derives from a human donor who was either an allogeneic HSCT recipient or a stem cell or donor lymphocyte infusion donor (not recorded which). It is not recorded whose cells these are; they may come from a transplant donor. Sequencing used blood, either unsorted or a sorted T cell fraction (not recorded which). Here the CDR3 DNA reads TGCGCCAGCAGCGGATCGAATGAGCAGTTCTTC. This encodes CASSGSNEQFF.